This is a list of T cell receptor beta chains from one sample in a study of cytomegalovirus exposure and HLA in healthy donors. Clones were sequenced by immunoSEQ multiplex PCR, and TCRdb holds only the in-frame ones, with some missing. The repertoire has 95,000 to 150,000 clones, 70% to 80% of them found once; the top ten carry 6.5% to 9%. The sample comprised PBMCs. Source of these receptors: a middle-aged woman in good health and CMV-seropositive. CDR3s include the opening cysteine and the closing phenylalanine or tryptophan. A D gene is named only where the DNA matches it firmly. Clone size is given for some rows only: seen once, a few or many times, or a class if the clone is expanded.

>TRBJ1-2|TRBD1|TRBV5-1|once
CASSLGIGTVYGYTF
TGCGCCAGCAGCTTGGGCATAGGGACAGTCTATGGCTACACCTTC
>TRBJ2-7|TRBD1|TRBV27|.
CAGRPGQGDYEQYF
TGTGCCGGCAGACCGGGACAGGGTGACTACGAGCAGTACTTC
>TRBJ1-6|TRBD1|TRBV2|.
CASRGQYNSPLHF
TGTGCCAGCAGGGGACAGTATAATTCACCCCTCCACTTT
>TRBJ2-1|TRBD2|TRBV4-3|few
CASSRRLAGVNYNEQFF
TGCGCCAGCAGCCGGCGACTAGCGGGGGTGAACTACAATGAGCAGTTCTTC
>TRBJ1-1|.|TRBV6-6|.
CASSKDRNTEAFF
TGTGCCAGCAGCAAAGACAGGAACACTGAAGCTTTCTTT
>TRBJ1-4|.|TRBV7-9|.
CASSPGRAEKLFF
TGTGCCAGCAGCCCAGGGAGGGCTGAAAAACTGTTTTTT
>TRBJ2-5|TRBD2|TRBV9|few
CASSVSWTSGQETQYF
TGTGCCAGCAGCGTATCCTGGACTAGCGGACAAGAGACCCAGTACTTC
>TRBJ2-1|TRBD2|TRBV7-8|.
CASSQTSGGNNEQFF
TGTGCCAGCAGCCAGACTAGCGGGGGAAACAATGAGCAGTTCTTC
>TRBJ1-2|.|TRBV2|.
CASSRTVYGYTF
TGTGCCAGCAGTCGGACAGTCTATGGCTACACCTTC
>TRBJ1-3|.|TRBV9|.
CASSVDPVSGNTIYF
TGTGCCAGCAGCGTAGATCCGGTATCTGGAAACACCATATATTTT
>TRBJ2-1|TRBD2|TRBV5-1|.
CASSSGGVYNEQFF
TGCGCCAGCAGCAGCGGGGGGGTTTACAATGAGCAGTTCTTC
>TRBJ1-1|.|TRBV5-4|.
CASSLTEGAAFF
TGTGCCAGCAGCTTGACGGAGGGAGCCGCTTTCTTT
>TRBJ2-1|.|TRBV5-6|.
CASSLGFGSHEQFF
TGTGCCAGCAGCTTGGGGTTTGGTAGTCATGAGCAGTTCTTC
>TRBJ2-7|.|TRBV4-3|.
CASSLQFGVTESYEQYF
TGCGCCAGCAGCCTACAATTCGGGGTCACCGAGTCCTACGAGCAGTACTTC
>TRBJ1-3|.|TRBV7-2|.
CASSILGNTIYF
TGTGCCAGCAGTATTTTAGGAAACACCATATATTTT
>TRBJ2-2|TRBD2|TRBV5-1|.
CASSDGGAYHTGELFF
TGCGCCAGCAGCGACGGGGGGGCCTATCACACCGGGGAGCTGTTTTTT
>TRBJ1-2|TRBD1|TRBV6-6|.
CASSYSNARGDYGYTF
TGTGCCAGCAGTTACTCGAACGCCAGGGGGGACTATGGCTACACCTTC
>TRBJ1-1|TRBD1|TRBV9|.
CAIGQGMNTEAFF
TGTGCCATAGGACAGGGCATGAACACTGAAGCTTTCTTT
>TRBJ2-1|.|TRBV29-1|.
CSVDGYRRGLNEQFF
TGCAGCGTTGATGGTTACAGGCGCGGCCTCAATGAGCAGTTCTTC
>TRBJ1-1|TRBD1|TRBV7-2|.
CASSSSQTGATEAFF
TGTGCCAGCAGCTCCTCCCAGACAGGGGCAACTGAAGCTTTCTTT
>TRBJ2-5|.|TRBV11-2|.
CASSLRERETQYF
TGTGCCAGCAGCTTACGGGAGAGAGAGACCCAGTACTTC
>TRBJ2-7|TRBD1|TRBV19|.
CASSRDRAYEQYF
TGTGCCAGTAGCCGGGACAGGGCCTACGAGCAGTACTTC
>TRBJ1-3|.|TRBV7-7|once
CASSLGAGSGNTIYF
TGTGCCAGCAGCTTAGGCGCAGGGTCTGGAAACACCATATATTTT
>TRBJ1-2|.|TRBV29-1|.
CSVNSAYGYTF
TGCAGCGTCAACAGTGCCTATGGCTACACCTTC
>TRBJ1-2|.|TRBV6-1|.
CASSRTGLTYGYTF
TGTGCCAGCAGTAGGACGGGATTGACCTATGGCTACACCTTC
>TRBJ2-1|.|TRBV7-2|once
CASSHPRRYSGYNEQFF
TGTGCCAGCAGTCACCCAAGGAGATATTCTGGCTACAATGAGCAGTTCTTC
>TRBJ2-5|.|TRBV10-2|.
CASSENSQETQYF
TGCGCCAGCAGTGAGAACTCACAAGAGACCCAGTACTTC
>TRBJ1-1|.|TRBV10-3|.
CAISESVQLNTEAFF
TGTGCCATCAGTGAGTCAGTTCAGTTGAACACTGAAGCTTTCTTT
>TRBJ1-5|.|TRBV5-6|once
CASSTGYSNQPQHF
TGTGCCAGCAGCACAGGTTATAGCAATCAGCCCCAGCATTTT
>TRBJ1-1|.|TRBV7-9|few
CASSFVKGYTEAFF
TGTGCCAGCAGCTTTGTTAAGGGGTACACTGAAGCTTTCTTT
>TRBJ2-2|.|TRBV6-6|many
CASSQSATNTGELFF
TGTGCCAGCAGTCAGAGCGCTACGAACACCGGGGAGCTGTTTTTT